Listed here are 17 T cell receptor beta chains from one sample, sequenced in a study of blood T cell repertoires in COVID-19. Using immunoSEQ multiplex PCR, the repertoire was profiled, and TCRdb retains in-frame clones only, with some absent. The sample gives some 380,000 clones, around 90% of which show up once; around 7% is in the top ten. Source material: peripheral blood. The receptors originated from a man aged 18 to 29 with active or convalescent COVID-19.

The CDR3 region has the DNA TGTGCCAGCGGCCTTAATAATAATGAAGCTTTCTTT. Its translation is CASGLNNNEAFF. This chain connects TRBV11-2 to TRBJ1-1, with D unclear. CDR3 size: 12 residues. V lost 8 bases, J lost 7 bases, and 14 bases lay in between. Germline V lookup: CDR1 SGHAT, CDR2 FQNNGV.

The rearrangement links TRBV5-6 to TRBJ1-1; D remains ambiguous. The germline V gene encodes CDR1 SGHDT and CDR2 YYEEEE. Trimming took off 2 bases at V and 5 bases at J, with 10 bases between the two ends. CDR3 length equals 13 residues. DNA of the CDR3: TGTGCCAGCAGCTTTTTTGGCGGAACTGAAGCTTTCTTT. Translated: CASSFFGGTEAFF.

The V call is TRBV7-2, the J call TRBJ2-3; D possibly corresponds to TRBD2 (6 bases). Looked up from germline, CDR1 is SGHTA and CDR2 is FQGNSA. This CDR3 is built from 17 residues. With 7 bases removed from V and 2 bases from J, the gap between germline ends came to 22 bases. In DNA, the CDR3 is TGTGCCAGCACCAGATGGGGGGTTTTAGGTCTCACAGATACGCAGTATTTT. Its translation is CASTRWGVLGLTDTQYF.

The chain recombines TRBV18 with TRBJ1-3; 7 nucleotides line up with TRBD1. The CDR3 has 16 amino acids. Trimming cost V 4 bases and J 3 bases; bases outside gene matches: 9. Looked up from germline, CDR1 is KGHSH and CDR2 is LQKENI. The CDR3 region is CASSHGTAGGGNTIYF. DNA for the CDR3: TGTGCCAGCTCACACGGGACAGCAGGAGGTGGAAACACCATATATTTT.

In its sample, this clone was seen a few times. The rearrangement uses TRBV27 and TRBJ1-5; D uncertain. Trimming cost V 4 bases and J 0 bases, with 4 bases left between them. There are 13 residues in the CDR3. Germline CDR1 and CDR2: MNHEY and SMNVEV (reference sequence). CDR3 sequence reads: CASSSISNQPQHF. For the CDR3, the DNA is TGTGCCAGCAGTTCAATTAGCAATCAGCCCCAGCATTTT.

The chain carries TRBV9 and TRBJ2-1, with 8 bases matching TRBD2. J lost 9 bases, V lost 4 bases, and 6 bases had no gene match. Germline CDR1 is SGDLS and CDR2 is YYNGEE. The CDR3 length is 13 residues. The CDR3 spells CASSNGGDGEQFF. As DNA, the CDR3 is TGTGCCAGCAGCAACGGGGGGGACGGTGAGCAGTTCTTC. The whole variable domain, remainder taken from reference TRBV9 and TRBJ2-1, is DSGVTQTPKHLITATGQRVTLRCSPRSGDLSVYWYQQSLDQGLQFLIQYYNGEERAKGNILERFSAQQFPDLHSELNLSSLELGDSALYFCASSNGGDGEQFFGPGTRLTVL.

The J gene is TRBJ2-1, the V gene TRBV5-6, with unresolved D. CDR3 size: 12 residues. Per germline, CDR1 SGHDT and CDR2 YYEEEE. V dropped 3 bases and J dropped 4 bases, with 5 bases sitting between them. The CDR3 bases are TGTGCCAGCAGCTCCGTTTACAATGAGCAGTTCTTC. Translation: CASSSVYNEQFF.

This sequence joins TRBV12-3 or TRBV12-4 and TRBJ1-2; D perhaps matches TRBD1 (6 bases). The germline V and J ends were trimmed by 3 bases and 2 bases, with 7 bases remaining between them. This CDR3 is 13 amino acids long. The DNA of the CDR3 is TGTGCCAGCAGTTTTCAGGGGAACTATGGCTACACCTTC. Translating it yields CASSFQGNYGYTF.

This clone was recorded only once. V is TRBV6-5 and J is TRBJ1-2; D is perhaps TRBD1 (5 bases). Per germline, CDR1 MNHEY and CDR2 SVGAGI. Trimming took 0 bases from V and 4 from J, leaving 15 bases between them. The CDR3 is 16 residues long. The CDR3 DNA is TGTGCCAGCAGTTACTCATCCGCGACAGTATCCTATGGCTACACCTTC. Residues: CASSYSSATVSYGYTF.

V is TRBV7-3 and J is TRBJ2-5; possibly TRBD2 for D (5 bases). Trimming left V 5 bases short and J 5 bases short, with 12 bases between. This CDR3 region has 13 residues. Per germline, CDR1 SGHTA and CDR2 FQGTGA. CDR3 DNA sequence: TGTGCCAGCAGCCCCGCGGGCCGGGAGACCCAGTACTTC. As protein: CASSPAGRETQYF.

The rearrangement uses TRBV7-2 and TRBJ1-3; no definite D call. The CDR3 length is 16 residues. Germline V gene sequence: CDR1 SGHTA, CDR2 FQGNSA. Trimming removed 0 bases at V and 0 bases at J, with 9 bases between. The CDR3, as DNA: TGTGCCAGCAGCTTAGCCCAGTTCGACTCTGGAAACACCATATATTTT. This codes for CASSLAQFDSGNTIYF.

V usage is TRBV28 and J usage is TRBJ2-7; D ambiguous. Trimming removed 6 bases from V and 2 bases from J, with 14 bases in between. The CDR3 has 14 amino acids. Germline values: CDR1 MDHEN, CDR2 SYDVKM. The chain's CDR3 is CASRRPRSPYEQYF. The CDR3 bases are TGTGCCAGCAGGAGACCCAGGTCTCCCTACGAGCAGTACTTC.

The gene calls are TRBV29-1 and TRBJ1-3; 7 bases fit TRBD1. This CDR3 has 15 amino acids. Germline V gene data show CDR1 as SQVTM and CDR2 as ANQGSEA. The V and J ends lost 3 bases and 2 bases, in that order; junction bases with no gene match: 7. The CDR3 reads CSVEGDRETGNTIYF. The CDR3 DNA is TGCAGCGTTGAGGGTGACAGGGAAACTGGAAACACCATATATTTT.

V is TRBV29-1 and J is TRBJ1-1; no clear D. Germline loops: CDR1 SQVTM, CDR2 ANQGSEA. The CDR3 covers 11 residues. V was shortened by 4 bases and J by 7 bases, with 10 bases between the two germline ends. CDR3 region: CSVVRRLEAFF. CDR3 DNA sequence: TGCAGCGTTGTTAGGAGGCTTGAAGCTTTCTTT.

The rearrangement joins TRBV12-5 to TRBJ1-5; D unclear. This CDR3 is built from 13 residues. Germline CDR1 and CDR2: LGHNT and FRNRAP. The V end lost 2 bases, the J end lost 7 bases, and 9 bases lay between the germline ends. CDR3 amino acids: CASGLTGRQPQHF. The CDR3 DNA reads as TGTGCTAGTGGTTTGACCGGGAGGCAGCCCCAGCATTTT.

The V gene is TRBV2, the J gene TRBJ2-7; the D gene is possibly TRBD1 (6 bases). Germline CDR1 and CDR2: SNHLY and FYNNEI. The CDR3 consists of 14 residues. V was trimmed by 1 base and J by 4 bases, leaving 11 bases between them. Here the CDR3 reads CASSEVTGWYEQYF. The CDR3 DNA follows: TGTGCCAGCAGTGAAGTGACAGGATGGTACGAGCAGTACTTC.

As DNA, the CDR3 is TGCAGCGCCCAAATTGGGCAGTACAATGAGCAGTTCTTC. Translated: CSAQIGQYNEQFF. J is TRBJ2-1 and V is TRBV29-1; D gene ambiguous. The CDR3 consists of 13 residues. V was clipped by 7 bases and J by 4 bases, with 14 bases between them. CDR1 and CDR2 (germline): SQVTM, ANQGSEA.